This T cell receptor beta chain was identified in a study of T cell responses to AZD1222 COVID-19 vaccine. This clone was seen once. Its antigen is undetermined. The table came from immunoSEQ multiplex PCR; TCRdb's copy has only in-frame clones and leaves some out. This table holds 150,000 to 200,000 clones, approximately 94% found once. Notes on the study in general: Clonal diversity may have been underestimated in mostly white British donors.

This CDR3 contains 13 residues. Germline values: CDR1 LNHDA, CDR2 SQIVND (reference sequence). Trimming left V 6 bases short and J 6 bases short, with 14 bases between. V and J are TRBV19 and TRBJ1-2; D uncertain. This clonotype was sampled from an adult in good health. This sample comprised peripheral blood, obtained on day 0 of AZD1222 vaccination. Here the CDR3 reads CASSTVSLDGYTF. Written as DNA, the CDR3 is TGTGCCAGTAGCACCGTATCCCTCGATGGCTACACCTTC.